A selection of T cell receptor beta chains follows, all from one sample in a study of T cells after yellow fever vaccination. Using its own MiXCR run on the 5' RACE reads, TCRdb lists one record per CDR3 protein. The data contain hundreds of thousands of distinct CDR3 sequences, less than 20% of them seen just once; the ten biggest clones take up roughly 17%. The specimen comprised PBMCs, sampled less than 6 days after the first yellow fever vaccination. The receptors stem from a young man who received the YFV17D yellow fever vaccine. Each CDR3 is given with its conserved first and last residue. Fields, in order: V gene, D gene, clone size, J gene, CDR3 protein, CDR3 DNA. A D gene is named only where the DNA matches it firmly. Clone size appears in some rows only: once, few, many, or a class for an expanded clone.

TRBV12-3/TRBV12-4	.	few	TRBJ2-4	CASSFSPPAKNIQYF	TGTGCCAGCAGTTTCTCGCCTCCTGCCAAAAACATTCAGTACTTC
TRBV5-5	.	few	TRBJ1-5	CASSFGRVPLSNQPQHF	TGTGCCAGCAGCTTCGGCAGGGTCCCCCTAAGCAATCAGCCCCAGCATTTT
TRBV7-8	.	.	TRBJ2-7	CASSLAFQGKYEQYF	TGTGCCAGCAGCTTAGCGTTTCAGGGAAAGTACGAGCAGTACTTC
TRBV5-1	.	.	TRBJ2-5	CASSLKGGVQETQYF	TGCGCCAGCAGCTTGAAAGGCGGGGTCCAAGAGACCCAGTACTTC
TRBV12-3/TRBV12-4	.	.	TRBJ2-1	CASSLVGPAYNEQFF	TGTGCCAGCAGTTTAGTGGGGCCAGCCTACAATGAGCAGTTCTTC
TRBV20-1	.	many	TRBJ1-1	CSARDLEGFTEAFF	TGCAGTGCTAGAGATTTAGAAGGGTTCACTGAAGCTTTCTTT
TRBV27	TRBD2	.	TRBJ2-1	CASSSGDASGNEQFF	TGTGCCAGCAGTTCCGGGGACGCTAGCGGCAATGAGCAGTTCTTC
TRBV20-1	.	.	TRBJ2-5	CSPSDRQLGGETQYF	TGCAGTCCTAGTGATCGACAGCTAGGGGGAGAGACCCAGTACTTC
TRBV6-2/TRBV6-3	TRBD1	.	TRBJ1-2	CASSYFRDRDKDGYTF	TGTGCCAGCAGTTACTTCCGGGACAGGGATAAAGATGGCTACACCTTC
TRBV20-1	TRBD2	few	TRBJ2-7	CSARGIAGKAPYEQYF	TGCAGTGCTAGGGGGATAGCGGGAAAAGCCCCCTACGAGCAGTACTTC
TRBV7-6	.	.	TRBJ2-5	CASSPITGFQETQYF	TGTGCCAGCAGCCCAATCACGGGATTCCAAGAGACCCAGTACTTC
TRBV14	TRBD1	.	TRBJ2-7	CASSIRGTGEVEQYF	TGTGCCAGCAGCATCCGCGGGACAGGGGAGGTGGAGCAGTACTTC
TRBV11-1	.	once	TRBJ2-1	CASSSTGDYYNEQFF	TGTGCCAGCAGCTCGACAGGAGACTACTACAATGAGCAGTTCTTC
TRBV19	.	few	TRBJ2-7	CASSFRSTDEQYF	TGTGCCAGTAGTTTTAGGTCTACGGACGAGCAGTACTTC
TRBV6-5	TRBD2	many	TRBJ2-2	CASSSTGGVTGELFF	TGTGCCAGCAGTTCCACGGGGGGGGTCACCGGGGAGCTGTTTTTT
TRBV29-1	.	.	TRBJ2-1	CSVEDSGISYEQFF	TGCAGCGTTGAAGATTCGGGGATATCATATGAGCAGTTCTTC
TRBV20-1	.	few	TRBJ1-2	CSASMFLGVYGYTF	TGCAGTGCTAGTATGTTTCTCGGGGTCTATGGCTACACCTTC
TRBV5-1	.	.	TRBJ2-7	CASSALPDSEQYF	TGCGCCAGCAGCGCTCTCCCGGACTCCGAGCAGTACTTC
TRBV6-1	.	few	TRBJ1-3	CASSRGGSGNTIYF	TGTGCCAGCAGCCGAGGGGGCTCTGGAAACACCATATATTTT
TRBV7-8	.	.	TRBJ2-5	CASSSRGLQETQYF	TGTGCCAGCAGCTCGCGGGGCTTACAAGAGACCCAGTACTTC
TRBV25-1	.	.	TRBJ1-6	CASSADGNSPLHF	TGTGCCAGCAGTGCTGACGGGAATTCACCCCTCCACTTT
TRBV6-2/TRBV6-3	.	few	TRBJ2-3	CAIRGGPDTQYF	TGTGCCATACGAGGGGGACCAGATACGCAGTATTTT
TRBV2	TRBD2	.	TRBJ2-2	CASSRGGRTGELFF	TGTGCCAGCTCTCGGGGGGGGCGCACCGGGGAGCTGTTTTTT
TRBV30	.	.	TRBJ1-3	CAWSFQAGNTIYF	TGTGCCTGGAGTTTCCAGGCTGGAAACACCATATATTTT
TRBV20-1	TRBD2	few	TRBJ2-3	CSAGLAATDTQYF	TGCAGTGCGGGACTAGCGGCCACAGATACGCAGTATTTT
TRBV18	TRBD1	.	TRBJ1-5	CASSQPGTGNNQPQHF	TGTGCCAGCTCCCAGCCCGGGACAGGGAACAATCAGCCCCAGCATTTT
TRBV6-5	.	.	TRBJ1-5	CASSYSGAGALPQHF	TGTGCCAGCAGTTACTCGGGAGCAGGGGCTTTGCCCCAGCATTTT
TRBV9	TRBD1	few	TRBJ2-2	CASSNSGQGDTGELFF	TGTGCCAGCAGCAATTCAGGACAGGGCGACACCGGGGAGCTGTTTTTT
TRBV7-2	.	few	TRBJ2-2	CASSLAPHPTDSNTGELFF	TGTGCCAGCAGCTTAGCCCCGCACCCTACAGACTCGAACACCGGGGAGCTGTTTTTT
TRBV7-9	.	.	TRBJ2-5	CASSLWGLETQYF	TGTGCCAGCAGCTTATGGGGTCTGGAGACCCAGTACTTC
TRBV19	.	.	TRBJ2-4	CASSKGLYSLAKNIQYF	TGTGCCAGTAGTAAGGGACTTTACTCACTAGCCAAAAACATTCAGTACTTC
TRBV29-1	TRBD1	few	TRBJ2-5	CSVPAGTGPETQYF	TGCAGCGTACCCGCGGGGACAGGGCCAGAGACCCAGTACTTC
TRBV20-1	.	.	TRBJ1-5	CSAREATANQPQHF	TGCAGTGCTAGAGAAGCGACAGCTAATCAGCCCCAGCATTTT
TRBV20-1	TRBD2	few	TRBJ2-3	CSAPPGGAGADTQYF	TGCAGTGCTCCCCCGGGGGGGGCGGGTGCAGATACGCAGTATTTT
TRBV7-3	TRBD2	.	TRBJ2-5	CASSPRPSGGRQETQYF	TGTGCCAGCAGCCCCCGTCCTAGCGGGGGGAGGCAAGAGACCCAGTACTTC
TRBV6-1	TRBD1	few	TRBJ1-3	CASSETGTLGNTIYF	TGTGCCAGCAGTGAGACAGGGACACTAGGAAACACCATATATTTT
TRBV5-1	.	many	TRBJ1-1	CASASTGGMNTEAFF	TGCGCCAGCGCCTCCACCGGTGGCATGAACACTGAAGCTTTCTTT
TRBV7-2	.	.	TRBJ1-2	CASSPGAESRGYTF	TGTGCCAGCAGCCCCGGGGCTGAAAGTCGGGGCTACACCTTC
TRBV5-1	.	few	TRBJ2-3	CASRNLGGNTQYF	TGCGCCAGCAGAAACTTAGGGGGGAATACGCAGTATTTT
TRBV29-1	.	many	TRBJ2-5	CSVVRGMPQETQYF	TGCAGCGTTGTTCGCGGAATGCCCCAAGAGACCCAGTACTTC
TRBV5-1	TRBD1	few	TRBJ1-5	CASSLGDSNLNQPQHF	TGCGCCAGCAGCTTGGGGGACAGCAACCTCAATCAGCCCCAGCATTTT
TRBV7-9	TRBD1	few	TRBJ1-6	CASSNGQVNSPLHF	TGTGCCAGCAGCAACGGACAGGTTAATTCACCCCTCCACTTT
TRBV7-8	TRBD2	.	TRBJ2-3	CASSLSSGLAGGLTDTQYF	TGTGCCAGCAGCTTATCGTCGGGACTAGCGGGGGGTCTCACAGATACGCAGTATTTT
TRBV12-3/TRBV12-4	TRBD2	.	TRBJ2-1	CASSSSGGAGEQFF	TGTGCCAGCAGTTCAAGCGGGGGGGCCGGTGAGCAGTTCTTC
TRBV5-1	.	few	TRBJ2-5	CASSAAGVQTETQYF	TGCGCCAGCAGCGCTGCCGGGGTTCAAACGGAGACCCAGTACTTC
TRBV7-2	.	.	TRBJ1-2	CASSLDNHGYTF	TGTGCCAGTAGCTTGGATAACCATGGCTACACCTTC
TRBV6-5	.	.	TRBJ1-1	CASSYKGAQNTEAFF	TGTGCCAGCAGTTACAAAGGGGCGCAGAACACTGAAGCTTTCTTT
TRBV7-2	TRBD2	.	TRBJ2-1	CASRPAGGDGEQFF	TGTGCCAGCAGACCAGCGGGGGGTGACGGTGAGCAGTTCTTC
TRBV5-1	TRBD2	few	TRBJ2-7	CASSFDGTSSYEQYF	TGCGCCAGCAGCTTCGATGGGACTAGCTCCTACGAGCAGTACTTC
TRBV30	.	few	TRBJ2-5	CAWSVTEETQYF	TGTGCCTGGAGTGTAACCGAAGAGACCCAGTACTTC
TRBV4-3	.	.	TRBJ2-2	CASSQEYSATGELFF	TGCGCCAGCAGCCAAGAGTACTCAGCCACCGGGGAGCTGTTTTTT
TRBV4-1	TRBD2	.	TRBJ2-1	CASSPTAGTSDYNEQFF	TGCGCCAGCAGCCCCACCGCCGGGACTAGCGACTACAATGAGCAGTTCTTC
TRBV12-3/TRBV12-4	TRBD2	few	TRBJ2-3	CASSSTGSSGGRDTQYF	TGTGCCAGCAGCTCTACCGGGAGTAGCGGGGGGAGAGATACGCAGTATTTT
TRBV4-1	.	few	TRBJ2-5	CASSQEARGEETQYF	TGCGCCAGCAGCCAAGAAGCCAGGGGAGAGGAGACCCAGTACTTC